What follows are 18 T cell receptor beta chains derived from one specimen sequenced in a study of graft-versus-host responses after intestinal transplantation. Repertoires were generated with immunoSEQ multiplex PCR, while TCRdb's copy carries only in-frame clones and drops some. The sample yields approximately 50,000 clones, around nine tenths seen once. The sample in question was PBMCs, obtained 26 days after transplant. These receptors originate from a human patient who received an intestinal transplant, so some T cells may come from the graft donor.

The CDR3 sequence is CASSPSRAGGTEAFF. In DNA, the CDR3 is TGTGCCAGCAGCCCTTCTCGGGCGGGAGGGACTGAAGCTTTCTTT. This chain connects TRBV4-2 to TRBJ1-1; no definite D call. Germline loops: CDR1 LGHNA, CDR2 YNFKEQ. The CDR3 contains 15 residues. V was pared by 4 bases and J by 5 bases, with 17 bases between.

Here the CDR3 DNA reads TGTGCCAGCAGCGTTGGCAGGGATGGCGACTATGGCTACACCTTC. Translating gives CASSVGRDGDYGYTF. V and J are TRBV9 and TRBJ1-2, with D possibly TRBD1 on 5 matching bases. Germline V gene sequence: CDR1 SGDLS, CDR2 YYNGEE. The V end lost 2 bases, the J end lost 3 bases, and 14 bases lay between the germline ends. The CDR3 is made up of 15 amino acids.

The V call is TRBV9, the J call TRBJ2-2; D perhaps matches TRBD2 (6 bases). This CDR3 is built from 15 residues. V lost 2 bases to trimming and J lost 2 bases, with 10 bases between them. Germline CDR1 and CDR2: SGDLS and YYNGEE. This CDR3 reads CASSVRGLNTGELFF. The CDR3 coding sequence is TGTGCCAGCAGCGTGCGGGGACTTAACACCGGGGAGCTGTTTTTT.

The genes are TRBV28 and TRBJ2-7, with 8 positions matching TRBD2. This CDR3 contains 15 residues. With 3 bases clipped from V and 3 bases from J, the junction kept 7 bases outside the gene matches. Germline V gives CDR1 MDHEN, CDR2 SYDVKM. DNA of the CDR3: TGTGCCAGCAGTTTTAGGTTTAGCGGGATCTACGAGCAGTACTTC. Translating gives CASSFRFSGIYEQYF.

The chain couples TRBV15 to TRBJ1-5; D not certain. Germline V gene sequence: CDR1 LNHNV, CDR2 YYDKDF (reference sequence). Trimming left V 3 bases short and J 0 bases short, with 6 bases between. This CDR3 region has 14 residues. CDR3 in amino acids: CATSRADSNQPQHF. The CDR3 coding sequence is TGTGCCACCAGCAGGGCCGATAGCAATCAGCCCCAGCATTTT.

V gene TRBV4-1 combines with J gene TRBJ2-5; 10 nucleotides align to TRBD1. V lost 3 bases to trimming and J lost 3 bases; unmatched junction nucleotides: 7. The CDR3 is 16 residues long. The germline CDR1 and CDR2 sequences are MGHRA and YSYEKL. This CDR3 reads CASSHPDRGLEETQYF. The CDR3 bases are TGCGCCAGCAGCCATCCCGACAGGGGGCTGGAAGAGACCCAGTACTTC.

This chain uses TRBV6-6 with TRBJ1-2; 7 bases map to TRBD1. Germline V gene sequence: CDR1 MNHNY, CDR2 SVGAGI (reference sequence). The length of the CDR3 is 15 residues. With 6 bases clipped from V and 4 bases from J, the junction kept 11 bases outside the gene matches. The chain's CDR3 is CASSYPLGGGYGYTF. The CDR3, as DNA: TGTGCCAGCAGCTACCCTCTAGGGGGCGGCTATGGCTACACCTTC.

V usage is TRBV4-2 and J usage is TRBJ1-2; D possibly corresponds to TRBD1 (5 bases). The germline gives CDR1 LGHNA, CDR2 YNFKEQ. The CDR3 has 17 amino acids. Trimming stripped 1 base from V and 4 bases from J, with 19 bases between. CDR3 coding DNA: TGTGCCAGCAGCCAAGTTACAGGACCCCTCGGCCTCTATGGCTACACCTTC. It encodes CASSQVTGPLGLYGYTF.

This clone showed up just once. V usage is TRBV7-9 and J usage is TRBJ2-7, with 8 bases that match TRBD1. The CDR3 has 15 residues. V was pared by 3 bases and J by 0 bases, with 4 bases of the junction left unmatched. CDR1 is SEHNR and CDR2 is FQNEAQ in the germline V gene (reference sequence). The CDR3 spells CASSFTGTGSYEQYF. The CDR3 DNA reads as TGTGCCAGCAGCTTCACCGGGACAGGCTCCTACGAGCAGTACTTC.

This clone was found once. The junction departs from the called germline gene at one end, perhaps through a read error. Here the CDR3 reads CASSSGGGLIDF. CDR3 DNA sequence: TGTGCCAGCAGCTCTGGGGGGGGCCTCATCGATTTT. V and J are TRBV7-2 and TRBJ2-3, with D possibly TRBD2 on 7 matching bases. CDR3 length: 12 residues. Germline V lookup: CDR1 SGHTA, CDR2 FQGNSA.

J is TRBJ2-7 and V is TRBV28; 15 positions match TRBD2. The CDR3 contains 18 residues. Germline trimming cut 3 bases from V and 4 bases from J; bases unmatched to any gene: 10. Germline V CDR1 and CDR2: MDHEN, SYDVKM. The CDR3 DNA reads TGTGCCAGCAGTTTGGCTGGGACTAGCGGGAGGAGGATGTACGAGCAGTACTTC. Translation gives CASSLAGTSGRRMYEQYF.

This chain uses TRBV4-1 with TRBJ1-2, with D perhaps TRBD1 (6 bases). V was trimmed by 3 bases and J by 4 bases, leaving 12 bases between them. Germline V gives CDR1 MGHRA, CDR2 YSYEKL. The CDR3 is 14 residues long. The CDR3 coding sequence is TGCGCCAGCAGCCAGGAACAGGGTACCTATGGCTACACCTTC. It codes for CASSQEQGTYGYTF.

The CDR3: CASSTGLAAEQFF. CDR3 DNA sequence: TGTGCCAGCAGCACTGGACTAGCGGCTGAGCAGTTCTTC. The chain employs TRBV13 and TRBJ2-1, with 10 bases identical to TRBD2. Germline CDR1 reads PRHDT; CDR2 reads FYEKMQ (reference sequence). V was clipped by 5 bases and J by 9 bases; unmatched bases: 4. CDR3 length equals 13 residues.

The V and J genes are TRBV19 and TRBJ1-1, with unresolved D. The CDR3 is 16 residues long. The germline V gene encodes CDR1 LNHDA and CDR2 SQIVND (reference sequence). V lost 6 bases to trimming and J lost 0 bases, with 17 bases between them. CDR3 coding DNA: TGTGCCAGTAGACTATATTCGGGAGCCATGAACACTGAAGCTTTCTTT. Translating gives CASRLYSGAMNTEAFF.

The chain has TRBV14 and TRBJ1-2; the D gene is possibly TRBD1 (6 bases). The CDR3 consists of 16 residues. CDR1 and CDR2 from the germline V gene are SGHDN and FVKESK. V was shortened by 4 bases and J by 8 bases, with 23 bases between the two germline ends. CDR3 DNA sequence: TGTGCCAGCAGCCCCCCGGGACACCGAGGATCAGGGGGCTACACCTTC. Its translation is CASSPPGHRGSGGYTF. Variable domain in full (rest from reference TRBV14 and TRBJ1-2): EAGVTQFPSHSVIEKGQTVTLRCDPISGHDNLYWYRRVMGKEIKFLLHFVKESKQDESGMPNNRFLAERTGGTYSTLKVQPAELEDSGVYFCASSPPGHRGSGGYTFGSGTRLTVV.

The J gene is TRBJ1-1, the V gene TRBV27; TRBD1 matches at 10 bases. The CDR3 is made up of 16 amino acids. The V gene end was trimmed by 2 bases and the J gene end by 5 bases; junction bases not matched to a gene: 8. Per germline, CDR1 MNHEY and CDR2 SMNVEV (reference sequence). As DNA, the CDR3 is TGTGCCAGCAGTTTAATCGGGACAGGGGCTACTACTGAAGCTTTCTTT. Encoded protein: CASSLIGTGATTEAFF.

The genes are TRBV29-1 and TRBJ1-2; tentatively, D is TRBD1 (6 bases). Trimming removed 6 bases at V and 0 bases at J, with 14 bases between. This CDR3 has 14 residues. The V gene's germline CDR1 is SQVTM and CDR2 ANQGSEA. CDR3 amino acids: CSVGGGPTNYGYTF. CDR3 in DNA: TGCAGCGTGGGGGGGGGCCCCACTAACTATGGCTACACCTTC.

This rearrangement joins TRBV27 to TRBJ2-1; TRBD1 matches 8 bases. This CDR3 contains 16 residues. The germline V gene encodes CDR1 MNHEY and CDR2 SMNVEV (reference sequence). The V and J ends lost 6 bases and 1 base, in that order; junction bases with no gene match: 8. CDR3: CASSSQGAPSYNEQFF. The CDR3 DNA follows: TGTGCCAGCAGCTCCCAGGGGGCCCCGTCCTACAATGAGCAGTTCTTC.